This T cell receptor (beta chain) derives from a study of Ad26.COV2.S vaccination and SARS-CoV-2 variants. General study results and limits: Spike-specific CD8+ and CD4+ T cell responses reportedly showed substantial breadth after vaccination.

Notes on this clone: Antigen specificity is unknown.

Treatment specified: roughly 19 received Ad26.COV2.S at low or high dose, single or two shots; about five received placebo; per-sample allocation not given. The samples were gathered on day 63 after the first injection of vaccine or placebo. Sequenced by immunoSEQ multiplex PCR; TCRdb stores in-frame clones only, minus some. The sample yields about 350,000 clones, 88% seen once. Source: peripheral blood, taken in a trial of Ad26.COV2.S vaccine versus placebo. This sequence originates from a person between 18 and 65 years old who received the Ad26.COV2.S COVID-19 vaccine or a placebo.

CDR3 nucleotide sequence: TGTGCCATCAGCACTGAGGACAGGGTGATTAACACTGAAGCTTTCTTT. Amino acids: CAISTEDRVINTEAFF. This chain joins TRBV10-3 and TRBJ1-1, with TRBD1 identical over 8 bases. The V segment lost 6 bases and the J segment 2 bases; nucleotides outside the gene matches: 11. The CDR3 spans 16 residues. Germline CDR1 reads ENHRY; CDR2 reads SYGVKD.